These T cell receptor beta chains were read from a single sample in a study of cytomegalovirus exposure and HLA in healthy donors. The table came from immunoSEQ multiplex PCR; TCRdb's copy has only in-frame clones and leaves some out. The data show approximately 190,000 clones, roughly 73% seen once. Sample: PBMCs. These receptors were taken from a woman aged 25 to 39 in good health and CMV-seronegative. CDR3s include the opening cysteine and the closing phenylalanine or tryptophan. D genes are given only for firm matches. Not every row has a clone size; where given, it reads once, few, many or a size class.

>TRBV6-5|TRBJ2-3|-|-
TGTGCCAGCAGTGAAGAGACATTCACAGATACGCAGTATTTT
CASSEETFTDTQYF
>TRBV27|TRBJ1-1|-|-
TGTGCCAGCAGTTCCCAAAACACTGAAGCTTTCTTT
CASSSQNTEAFF
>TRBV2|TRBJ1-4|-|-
TGTGCCAGCGCGGGACGGAGCCTTGCAACTAATGAAAAACTGTTTTTT
CASAGRSLATNEKLFF
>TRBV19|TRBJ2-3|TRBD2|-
TGTGCCAGTAGTCTCGATGGGGCGGGGGGCACGCAGTATTTT
CASSLDGAGGTQYF
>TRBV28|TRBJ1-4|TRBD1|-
TGTGCCAGCAGTGGAACACAGGGGCGGTACGAAAAACTGTTTTTT
CASSGTQGRYEKLFF
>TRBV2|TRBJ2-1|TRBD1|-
TGTGCCAGCCTACCGGGACAGTCGTACAATGAGCAGTTCTTC
CASLPGQSYNEQFF
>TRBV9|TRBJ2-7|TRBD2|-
TGTGCCAGCAGCGTAGAACTAGCGGGAGGTGGCGAGCAGTACTTC
CASSVELAGGGEQYF
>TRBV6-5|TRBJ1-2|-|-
TGTGCCAGCAGTAACAATGGCTACACCTTC
CASSNNGYTF
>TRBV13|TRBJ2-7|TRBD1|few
TGTGCCAGCAGCAACCAGGGACAGAAATCCTACGAGCAGTACTTC
CASSNQGQKSYEQYF
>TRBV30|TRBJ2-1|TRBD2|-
TGTGCCTGGAACTTAGCGGGGAACAATGAGCAGTTCTTC
CAWNLAGNNEQFF
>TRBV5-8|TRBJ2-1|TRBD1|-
TGTGCCAGCAGCTTGGGACAGGGGGCCTACAATGAGCAGTTCTTC
CASSLGQGAYNEQFF
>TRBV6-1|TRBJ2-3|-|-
TGTGCCACCGGCCCCCACAGGGTGAGCACAGATACGCAGTATTTT
CATGPHRVSTDTQYF
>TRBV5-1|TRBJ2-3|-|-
TGCGCCAGCAGCTTGGATACGCGGGGGCCCACAGATACGCAGTATTTT
CASSLDTRGPTDTQYF
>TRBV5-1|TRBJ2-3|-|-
TGCGCCAGCAGCTTGGGCTACCGAGGCACAGATACGCAGTATTTT
CASSLGYRGTDTQYF
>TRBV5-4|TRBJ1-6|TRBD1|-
TGTGCCAGCAGCTCTCGACAGGGCAGCTCCTATAATTCACCCCTCCACTTT
CASSSRQGSSYNSPLHF
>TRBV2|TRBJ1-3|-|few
TGTGCCAGCAGTTCGAACAGGGTGAACGGAAACACCATATATTTT
CASSSNRVNGNTIYF
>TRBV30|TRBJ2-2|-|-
TGTGCCTGGAGTCAAGTTACGGTTACCGGGGAGCTGTTTTTT
CAWSQVTVTGELFF
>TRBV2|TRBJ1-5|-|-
TGTGCCAGCAGTGAAAGGCCCGCGGGACAGCCCCAGCATTTT
CASSERPAGQPQHF
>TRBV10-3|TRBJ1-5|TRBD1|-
TGTGCCATCAGTCAGACAGGGGGAAATCAGCCCCAGCATTTT
CAISQTGGNQPQHF
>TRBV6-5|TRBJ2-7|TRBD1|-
TGTGCCAGCAATAAACAGGGGGTGTCCTACGAGCAGTACTTC
CASNKQGVSYEQYF
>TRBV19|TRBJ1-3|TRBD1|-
TGTGCCAGTAGTACCCTCGGGACAGGGAGTATCGGAAACACCATATATTTT
CASSTLGTGSIGNTIYF
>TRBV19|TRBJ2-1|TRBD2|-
TGTGCCAGTAGTATAATGGGACTAGCGGGTTCCAATAATGAGCAGTTCTTC
CASSIMGLAGSNNEQFF
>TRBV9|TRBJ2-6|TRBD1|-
TGTGCCAGCAGCGTACAAGGACAGGGCAGTTCTGGGGCCAACGTCCTGACTTTC
CASSVQGQGSSGANVLTF
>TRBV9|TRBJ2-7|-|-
TGTGCCAGCAGCGTAGGACAGTTCTACGAGCAGTACTTC
CASSVGQFYEQYF
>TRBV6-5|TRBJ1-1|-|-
TGTGCCAGCAGTTACTCGCGTAACACTGAAGCTTTCTTT
CASSYSRNTEAFF
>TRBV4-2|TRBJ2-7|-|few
TGTGCCAGCAGCCACGGGGTCAGTGGGTCCTACGAGCAGTACTTC
CASSHGVSGSYEQYF
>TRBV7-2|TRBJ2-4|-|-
TGTGCCAGCAGCATGGAGGGGACGACCAAGGGAACCATTCAGTACTTC
CASSMEGTTKGTIQYF
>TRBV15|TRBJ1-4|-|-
TGTGCCACCAGCAGAGTAGGGGTTCCGGAAAAACTGTTTTTT
CATSRVGVPEKLFF
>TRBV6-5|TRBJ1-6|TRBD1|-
TGTGCCAGCAGTCGCCCGGGACAGGGGTATTCACCCCTCCACTTT
CASSRPGQGYSPLHF
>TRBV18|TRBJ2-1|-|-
TGTGCCAGCTCACCACTTGGTTACGGGGAGCAGTTCTTC
CASSPLGYGEQFF
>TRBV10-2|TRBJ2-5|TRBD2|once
TGCGCCAGCAGGGGCATAGCGGGAGGGGAAGGGGAGACCCAGTACTTC
CASRGIAGGEGETQYF
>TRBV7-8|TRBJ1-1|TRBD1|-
TGTGCCAGCAGCAAAACCTCAGGGGGTCTGTTAAATCCTGAAGCTTTCTTT
CASSKTSGGLLNPEAFF
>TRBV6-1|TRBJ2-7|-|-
TGTGCCAGCTGGGCAACAGTCCACGAGCAGTACTTC
CASWATVHEQYF
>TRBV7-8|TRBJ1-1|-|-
TGTGCCAGCAGCCCCACGGGGGTAAAGGAACCGATGAACACTGAAGCTTTCTTT
CASSPTGVKEPMNTEAFF
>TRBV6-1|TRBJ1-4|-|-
TGTGCCAGCAGTGAATTTTCACAGGGCCTTGAAAAACTGTTTTTT
CASSEFSQGLEKLFF
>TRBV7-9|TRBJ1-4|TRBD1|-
TGTGCCAGCAGCCTTCGGACAGGCCCAACTAATGAAAAACTGTTTTTT
CASSLRTGPTNEKLFF
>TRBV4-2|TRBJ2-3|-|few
TGTGCCAGCAGCCAAACAGCGGGCTCCACAGATACGCAGTATTTT
CASSQTAGSTDTQYF
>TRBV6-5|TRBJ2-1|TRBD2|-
TGTGCCAGCAGTACTCGGGGACTATTATACAATGAGCAGTTCTTC
CASSTRGLLYNEQFF
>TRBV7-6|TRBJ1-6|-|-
TGTGCCAGCAGCTTAGTAGCGAGCTCCTATAATTCACCCCTCCACTTT
CASSLVASSYNSPLHF
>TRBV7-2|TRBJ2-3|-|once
TGTGCCAGCACCCTGGGACACCACACAGATACGCAGTATTTT
CASTLGHHTDTQYF
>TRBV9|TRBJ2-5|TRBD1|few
TGTGCCAGCAGCGCCCGGACAGGCCAAGAGACCCAGTACTTC
CASSARTGQETQYF
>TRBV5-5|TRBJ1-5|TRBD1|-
TGTGCCAGCAGCTTGGTGGGACAGGGTAGTACTCAGCCCCAGCATTTT
CASSLVGQGSTQPQHF
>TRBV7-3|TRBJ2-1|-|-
TGTGCCAGCAGCCTCGGGTCCGGGAATGAGCAGTTCTTC
CASSLGSGNEQFF
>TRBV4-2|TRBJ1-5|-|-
TGTGCCAGCAGCCAAGATGGGAGTCCAGGTTGGAGCAATCAGCCCCAGCATTTT
CASSQDGSPGWSNQPQHF
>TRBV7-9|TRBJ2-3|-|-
TGTGCCAGCAGCTTATTGGAGGGTCCAGATACGCAGTATTTT
CASSLLEGPDTQYF
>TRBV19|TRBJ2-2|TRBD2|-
TGTGCCAGTAGCCCCGGAGGACTAGCGGGGCTAACCGGGGAGCTGTTTTTT
CASSPGGLAGLTGELFF